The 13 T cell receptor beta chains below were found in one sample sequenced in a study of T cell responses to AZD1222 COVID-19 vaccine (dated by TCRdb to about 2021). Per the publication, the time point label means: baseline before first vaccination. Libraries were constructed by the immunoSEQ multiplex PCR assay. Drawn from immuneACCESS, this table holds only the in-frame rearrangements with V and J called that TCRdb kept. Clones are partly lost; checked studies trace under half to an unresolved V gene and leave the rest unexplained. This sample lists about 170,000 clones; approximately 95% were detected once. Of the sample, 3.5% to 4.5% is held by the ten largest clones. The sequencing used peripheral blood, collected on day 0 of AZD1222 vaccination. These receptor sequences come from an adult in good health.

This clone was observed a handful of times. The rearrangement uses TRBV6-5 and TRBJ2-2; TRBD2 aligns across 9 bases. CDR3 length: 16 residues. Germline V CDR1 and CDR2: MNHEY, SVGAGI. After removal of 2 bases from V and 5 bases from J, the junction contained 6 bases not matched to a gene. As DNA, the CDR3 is TGTGCCAGCAGTTACGCTGGCGGGAGGGGGACCGGGGAGCTGTTTTTT. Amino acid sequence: CASSYAGGRGTGELFF.

CDR3 in amino acids: CASSGHPSNQPQHF. The CDR3 DNA reads TGTGCCAGCAGTGGACACCCTAGCAATCAGCCCCAGCATTTT. The chain couples TRBV2 to TRBJ1-5; D ambiguous. The V end lost 4 bases, the J end lost 0 bases, and 7 bases lay between the germline ends. Germline CDR1 and CDR2: SNHLY and FYNNEI. The CDR3 length is 14 residues.

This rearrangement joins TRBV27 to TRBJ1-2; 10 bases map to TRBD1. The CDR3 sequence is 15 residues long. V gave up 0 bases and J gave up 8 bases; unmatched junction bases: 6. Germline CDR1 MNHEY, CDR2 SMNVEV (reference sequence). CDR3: CASSLSGTGARGYTF. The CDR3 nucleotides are TGTGCCAGCAGTTTATCTGGGACAGGGGCAAGGGGCTACACCTTC.

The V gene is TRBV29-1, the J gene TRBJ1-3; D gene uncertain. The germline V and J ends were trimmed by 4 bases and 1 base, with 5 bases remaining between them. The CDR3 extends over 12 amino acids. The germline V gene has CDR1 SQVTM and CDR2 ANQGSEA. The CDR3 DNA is TGCAGCGTTGTCATTTCTGGAAACACCATATATTTT. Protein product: CSVVISGNTIYF.

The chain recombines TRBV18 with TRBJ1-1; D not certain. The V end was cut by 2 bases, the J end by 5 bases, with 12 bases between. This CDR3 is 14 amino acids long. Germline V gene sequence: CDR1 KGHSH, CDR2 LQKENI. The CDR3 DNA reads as TGTGCCAGCTCACCAGAGGACGGTGTAACTGAAGCTTTCTTT. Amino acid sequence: CASSPEDGVTEAFF.

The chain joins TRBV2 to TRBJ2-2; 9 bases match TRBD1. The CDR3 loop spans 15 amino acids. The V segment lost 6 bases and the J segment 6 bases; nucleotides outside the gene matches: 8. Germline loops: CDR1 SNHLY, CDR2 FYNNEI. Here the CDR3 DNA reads TGTGCCAGCAGCTCCGGGACAGGGACCGCCGGGGAGCTGTTTTTT. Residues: CASSSGTGTAGELFF.

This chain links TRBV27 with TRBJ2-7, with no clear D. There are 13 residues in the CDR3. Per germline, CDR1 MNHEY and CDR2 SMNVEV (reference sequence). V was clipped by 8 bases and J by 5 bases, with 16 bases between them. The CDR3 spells CASRSAGAHEQYF. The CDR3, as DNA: TGTGCCAGCCGCTCGGCAGGAGCCCACGAGCAGTACTTC.

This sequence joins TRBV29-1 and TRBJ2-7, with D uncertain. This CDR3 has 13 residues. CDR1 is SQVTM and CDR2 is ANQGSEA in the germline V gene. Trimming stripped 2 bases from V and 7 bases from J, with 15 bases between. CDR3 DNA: TGCAGCGTTGAATCGCCCCCAGAGGTGGAGCAGTACTTC. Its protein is CSVESPPEVEQYF.

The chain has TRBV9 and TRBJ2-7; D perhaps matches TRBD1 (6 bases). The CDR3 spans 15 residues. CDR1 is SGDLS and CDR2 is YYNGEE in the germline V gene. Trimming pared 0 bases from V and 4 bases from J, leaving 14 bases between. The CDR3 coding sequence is TGTGCCAGCAGCGTAGCACCGAAGCAGGGGTACGAGCAGTACTTC. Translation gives CASSVAPKQGYEQYF.

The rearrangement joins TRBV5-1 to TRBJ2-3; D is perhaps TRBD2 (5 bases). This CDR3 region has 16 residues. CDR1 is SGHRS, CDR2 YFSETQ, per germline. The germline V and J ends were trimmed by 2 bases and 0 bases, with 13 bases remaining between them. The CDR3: CASSFGAATSTDTQYF. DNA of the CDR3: TGCGCCAGCAGCTTTGGAGCGGCTACTAGCACAGATACGCAGTATTTT.

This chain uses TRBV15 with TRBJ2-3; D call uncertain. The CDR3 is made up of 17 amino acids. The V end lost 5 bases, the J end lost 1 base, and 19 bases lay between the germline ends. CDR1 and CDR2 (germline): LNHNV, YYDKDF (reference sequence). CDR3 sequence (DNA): TGTGCCACCAGCTTACAATCCCTAGGTTTGGGCACAGATACGCAGTATTTT. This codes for CATSLQSLGLGTDTQYF.

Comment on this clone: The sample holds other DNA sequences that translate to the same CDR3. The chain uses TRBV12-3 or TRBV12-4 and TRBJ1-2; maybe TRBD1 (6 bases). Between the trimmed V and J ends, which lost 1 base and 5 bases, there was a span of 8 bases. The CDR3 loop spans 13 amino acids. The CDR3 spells CASSLGGAYGYTF. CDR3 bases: TGTGCCAGCAGTTTAGGGGGGGCTTATGGCTACACCTTC.

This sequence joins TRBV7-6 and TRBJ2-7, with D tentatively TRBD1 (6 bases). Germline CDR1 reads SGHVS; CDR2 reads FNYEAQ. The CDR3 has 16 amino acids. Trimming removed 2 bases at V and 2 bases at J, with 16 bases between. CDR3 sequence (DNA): TGTGCCAGCAGCTTACTAACGGGACACCTAACCTACGAGCAGTACTTC. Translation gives CASSLLTGHLTYEQYF.